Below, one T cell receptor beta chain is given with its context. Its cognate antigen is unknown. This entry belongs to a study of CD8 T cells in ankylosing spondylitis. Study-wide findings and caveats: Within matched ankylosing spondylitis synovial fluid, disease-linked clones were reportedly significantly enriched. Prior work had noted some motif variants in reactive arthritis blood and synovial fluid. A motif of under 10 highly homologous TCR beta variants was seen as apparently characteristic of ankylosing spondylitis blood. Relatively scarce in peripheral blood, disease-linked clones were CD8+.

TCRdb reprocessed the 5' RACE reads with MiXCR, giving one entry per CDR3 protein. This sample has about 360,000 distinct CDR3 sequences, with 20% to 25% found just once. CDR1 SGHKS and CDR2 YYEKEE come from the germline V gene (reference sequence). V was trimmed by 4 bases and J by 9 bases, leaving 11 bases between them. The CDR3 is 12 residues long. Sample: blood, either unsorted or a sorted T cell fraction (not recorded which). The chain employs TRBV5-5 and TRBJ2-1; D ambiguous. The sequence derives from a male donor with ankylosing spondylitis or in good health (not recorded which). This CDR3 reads CASSPTNSEQFF. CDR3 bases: TGTGCCAGCAGCCCCACTAATTCTGAGCAGTTCTTC.